These T cell receptor beta chains were read from a single sample in a study of cytomegalovirus exposure and HLA in healthy donors. Clones were sequenced by immunoSEQ multiplex PCR, and TCRdb holds only the in-frame ones, with some missing. Here the sample spans 150,000 or so clones, 80% being singletons. The sequencing sample was made of PBMCs. Every receptor here comes from a man younger than 35 in good health and CMV-seropositive. Each CDR3 is given with its conserved first and last residue. Each record gives: D gene, V gene, J gene, CDR3 protein, CDR3 DNA. A D gene is named only where the DNA matches it firmly.

d_gene: NA; v_gene: TRBV28; j_gene: TRBJ2-7; CDR3aa: CASRPTGYSYEQYF; CDR3nt: TGTGCCAGCAGACCAACAGGGTACTCCTACGAGCAGTACTTC
d_gene: TRBD2; v_gene: TRBV28; j_gene: TRBJ2-5; CDR3aa: CASSFRLAGELQETQYF; CDR3nt: TGTGCCAGCAGTTTTCGGCTAGCGGGAGAGTTACAAGAGACCCAGTACTTC
d_gene: NA; v_gene: TRBV5-1; j_gene: TRBJ2-7; CDR3aa: CASNDSPSLEQYF; CDR3nt: TGCGCCAGCAACGACAGCCCTTCACTCGAGCAGTACTTC
d_gene: NA; v_gene: TRBV7-2; j_gene: TRBJ2-5; CDR3aa: CASSLERRSVQTQYF; CDR3nt: TGTGCCAGCAGCTTAGAGCGGAGGTCGGTGCAGACCCAGTACTTC
d_gene: NA; v_gene: TRBV10-3; j_gene: TRBJ2-5; CDR3aa: CAISESEGVETQYF; CDR3nt: TGTGCCATCAGTGAGTCGGAGGGAGTAGAGACCCAGTACTTC
d_gene: TRBD1; v_gene: TRBV7-2; j_gene: TRBJ1-4; CDR3aa: CASSAMGQGGEKLFF; CDR3nt: TGTGCCAGCAGCGCGATGGGACAGGGCGGGGAAAAACTGTTTTTT
d_gene: NA; v_gene: TRBV28; j_gene: TRBJ1-5; CDR3aa: CASSRTATNEYSNQPQHF; CDR3nt: TGTGCCAGCAGTCGGACAGCGACGAACGAATATAGCAATCAGCCCCAGCATTTT
d_gene: NA; v_gene: TRBV6-1; j_gene: TRBJ1-6; CDR3aa: CASTDQGGSPLHF; CDR3nt: TGTGCCAGCACGGACCAGGGAGGTTCACCCCTCCACTTT
d_gene: TRBD1; v_gene: TRBV28; j_gene: TRBJ2-7; CDR3aa: CASRTPGQGTYEQYF; CDR3nt: TGTGCCAGCAGGACTCCGGGACAGGGAACCTACGAGCAGTACTTC
d_gene: NA; v_gene: TRBV4-2; j_gene: TRBJ1-2; CDR3aa: CASSQVTRGNYGYTF; CDR3nt: TGTGCCAGCAGCCAAGTCACCCGAGGGAACTATGGCTACACCTTC
d_gene: TRBD1; v_gene: TRBV19; j_gene: TRBJ1-5; CDR3aa: CASSPTGGGNQPQHF; CDR3nt: TGTGCCAGTAGCCCGACAGGGGGGGGCAATCAGCCCCAGCATTTT
d_gene: TRBD2; v_gene: TRBV6-1; j_gene: TRBJ2-3; CDR3aa: CASRVGGVTDTQYF; CDR3nt: TGTGCCAGCAGGGTGGGGGGGGTCACAGATACGCAGTATTTT
d_gene: TRBD1; v_gene: TRBV7-9; j_gene: TRBJ2-1; CDR3aa: CASSSMPATGKNEQFF; CDR3nt: TGTGCCAGCAGCTCAATGCCGGCGACAGGGAAGAATGAGCAGTTCTTC
d_gene: NA; v_gene: TRBV11-1; j_gene: TRBJ2-3; CDR3aa: CASSLGGDTDTQYF; CDR3nt: TGTGCCAGCAGCTTAGGGGGGGACACAGATACGCAGTATTTT
d_gene: NA; v_gene: TRBV29-1; j_gene: TRBJ1-1; CDR3aa: CSVEGGPGRLNTEAFF; CDR3nt: TGCAGCGTTGAGGGGGGTCCGGGACGGTTGAACACTGAAGCTTTCTTT
d_gene: NA; v_gene: TRBV10-2; j_gene: TRBJ1-1; CDR3aa: CASSRTGDTEAFF; CDR3nt: TGCGCCAGCAGTAGGACGGGAGACACTGAAGCTTTCTTT
d_gene: NA; v_gene: TRBV5-1; j_gene: TRBJ2-7; CDR3aa: CASSLKWGLNYEQYF; CDR3nt: TGCGCCAGCAGCTTAAAGTGGGGCCTCAACTACGAGCAGTACTTC
d_gene: NA; v_gene: TRBV4-1; j_gene: TRBJ2-7; CDR3aa: CASSQKMTLPHEQYF; CDR3nt: TGCGCCAGCAGCCAAAAGATGACTTTACCCCACGAGCAGTACTTC